The next 2 T cell receptor beta chains were all read from a single sample in a study of blood T cell repertoires in COVID-19 (dated by TCRdb to the early 2020s). The library was generated by the immunoSEQ multiplex PCR assay. This immuneACCESS table, as held by TCRdb, lists in-frame sequences with V and J called but not all clones. Of the missing ones, under half trace to an unresolved V gene in checked studies; the others have no known cause. This sample has some 130,000 clones in its table, and around 73% of those were observed once. Over 9.5% of the sample rests with the top ten. Material for sequencing was peripheral blood. The source is a man aged 60 to 69 who had recovered from COVID-19.

The chain links TRBV6-5 to TRBJ2-2, with 7 bases identical to TRBD1. This CDR3 region has 15 residues. The germline CDR1 and CDR2 sequences are MNHEY and SVGAGI. J was trimmed by 0 bases and V by 7 bases; bases with no gene match: 5. The CDR3 coding sequence is TGTGCCAGCATTGCCGGGACAGCGAACACCGGGGAGCTGTTTTTT. This codes for CASIAGTANTGELFF.

The V and J genes are TRBV14 and TRBJ1-1, with D hard to call. Trimming left V 0 bases short and J 6 bases short, with 17 bases between. This CDR3 contains 16 residues. Germline V gives CDR1 SGHDN, CDR2 FVKESK. The CDR3 protein is CASSQDGLAYKAEAFF. The CDR3 bases are TGTGCCAGCAGCCAAGATGGACTCGCGTATAAGGCTGAAGCTTTCTTT.